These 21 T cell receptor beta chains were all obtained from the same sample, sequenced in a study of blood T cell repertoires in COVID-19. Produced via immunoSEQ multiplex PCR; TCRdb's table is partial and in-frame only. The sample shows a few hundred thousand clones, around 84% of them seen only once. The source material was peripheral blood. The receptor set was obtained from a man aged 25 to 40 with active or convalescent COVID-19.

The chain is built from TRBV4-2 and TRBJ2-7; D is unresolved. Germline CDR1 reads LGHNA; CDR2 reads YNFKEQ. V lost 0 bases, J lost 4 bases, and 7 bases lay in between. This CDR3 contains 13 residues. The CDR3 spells CASSQEIQYEQYF. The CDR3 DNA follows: TGTGCCAGCAGCCAAGAGATTCAGTACGAGCAGTACTTC.

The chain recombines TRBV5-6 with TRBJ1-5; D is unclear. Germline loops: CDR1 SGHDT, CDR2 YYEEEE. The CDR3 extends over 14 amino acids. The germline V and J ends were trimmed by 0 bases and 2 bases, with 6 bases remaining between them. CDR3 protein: CASSLAGGNQPQHF. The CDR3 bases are TGTGCCAGCAGCTTGGCGGGTGGCAATCAGCCCCAGCATTTT.

The CDR3 sequence: CASSFSKVRVSYEQYF. In nucleotides, the CDR3 is TGTGCCAGCAGCTTCAGTAAGGTCAGGGTGTCCTACGAGCAGTACTTC. V gene TRBV5-6 combines with J gene TRBJ2-7, with D possibly being TRBD1 (5 bases). The V end lost 2 bases, the J end lost 1 base, and 16 bases lay between the germline ends. This CDR3 region has 16 residues. CDR1 is SGHDT and CDR2 is YYEEEE in the germline V gene.

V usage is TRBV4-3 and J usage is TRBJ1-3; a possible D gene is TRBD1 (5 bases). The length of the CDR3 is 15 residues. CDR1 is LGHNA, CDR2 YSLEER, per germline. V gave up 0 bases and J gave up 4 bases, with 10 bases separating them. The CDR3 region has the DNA TGCGCCAGCAGCCAAGATAAGGGGATCGGAAACACCATATATTTT. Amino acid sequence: CASSQDKGIGNTIYF.

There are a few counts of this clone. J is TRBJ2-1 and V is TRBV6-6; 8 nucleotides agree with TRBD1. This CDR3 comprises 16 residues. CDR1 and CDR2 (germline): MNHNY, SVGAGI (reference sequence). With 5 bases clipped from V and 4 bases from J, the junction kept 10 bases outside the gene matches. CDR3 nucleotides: TGTGCCAGCAGTCCAGGGGGCGCGACCCAATACAATGAGCAGTTCTTC. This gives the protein CASSPGGATQYNEQFF.

CDR3 coding DNA: TGTGCCAGCAGCTTAGGGGCGCAGGCGAACACTGAAGCTTTCTTT. This encodes CASSLGAQANTEAFF. This rearrangement joins TRBV7-2 to TRBJ1-1; D gene unclear. Trimming cost V 1 base and J 1 base, with 10 bases left between them. This CDR3 has 15 amino acids. Germline V gene lookup returns CDR1 SGHTA and CDR2 FQGNSA.

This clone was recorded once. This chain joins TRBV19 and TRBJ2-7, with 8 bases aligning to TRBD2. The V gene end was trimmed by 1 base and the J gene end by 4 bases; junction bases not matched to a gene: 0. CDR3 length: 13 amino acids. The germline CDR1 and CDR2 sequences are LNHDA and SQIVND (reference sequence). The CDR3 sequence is CASSIGLAYEQYF. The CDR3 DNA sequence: TGTGCCAGTAGTATAGGACTAGCGTACGAGCAGTACTTC.

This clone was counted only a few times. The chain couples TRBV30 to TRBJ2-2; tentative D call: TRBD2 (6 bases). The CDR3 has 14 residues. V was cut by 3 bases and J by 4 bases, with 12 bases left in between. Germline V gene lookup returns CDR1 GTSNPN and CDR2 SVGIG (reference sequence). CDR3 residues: CAWRTGEITGELFF. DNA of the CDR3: TGTGCCTGGAGAACGGGGGAGATCACCGGGGAGCTGTTTTTT.

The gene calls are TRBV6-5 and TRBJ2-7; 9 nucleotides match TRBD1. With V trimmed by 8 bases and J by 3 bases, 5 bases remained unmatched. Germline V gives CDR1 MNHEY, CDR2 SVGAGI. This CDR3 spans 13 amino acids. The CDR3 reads CASAGTGYYEQYF. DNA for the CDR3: TGTGCCAGCGCCGGGACAGGGTACTACGAGCAGTACTTC.

Here the CDR3 reads CASSPTGFGYGYTF. CDR3 bases: TGTGCCAGCAGTCCTACAGGGTTCGGTTATGGCTACACCTTC. The chain uses TRBV6-5 and TRBJ1-2, with D maybe TRBD1 (6 bases). The CDR3 covers 14 residues. Germline CDR1 is MNHEY and CDR2 is SVGAGI. Trimming shortened V by 5 bases and J by 5 bases, and 15 bases separated the two germline ends.

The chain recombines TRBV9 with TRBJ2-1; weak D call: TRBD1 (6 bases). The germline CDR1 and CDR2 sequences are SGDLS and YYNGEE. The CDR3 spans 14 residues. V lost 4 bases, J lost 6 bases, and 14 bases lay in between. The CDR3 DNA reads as TGTGCCAGCAGCCCCGGTGGGGGCCCCAATGAGCAGTTCTTC. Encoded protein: CASSPGGGPNEQFF.

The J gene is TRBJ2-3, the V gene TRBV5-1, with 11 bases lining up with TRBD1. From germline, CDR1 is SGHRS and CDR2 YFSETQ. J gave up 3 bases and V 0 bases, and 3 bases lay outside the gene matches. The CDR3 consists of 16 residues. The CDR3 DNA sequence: TGCGCCAGCAGCTTGGGGACAGGGGGCGCGACAGATACGCAGTATTTT. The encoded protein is CASSLGTGGATDTQYF.

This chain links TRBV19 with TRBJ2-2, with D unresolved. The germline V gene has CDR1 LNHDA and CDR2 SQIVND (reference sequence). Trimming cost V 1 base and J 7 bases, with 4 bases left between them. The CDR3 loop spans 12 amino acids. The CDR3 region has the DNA TGTGCCAGTAGTATAGGCGGCGGGGAGCTGTTTTTT. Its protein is CASSIGGGELFF. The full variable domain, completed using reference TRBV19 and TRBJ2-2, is DGGITQSPKYLFRKEGQNVTLSCEQNLNHDAMYWYRQDPGQGLRLIYYSQIVNDFQKGDIAEGYSVSREKKESFPLTVTSAQKNPTAFYLCASSIGGGELFFGEGSRLTVL.

The CDR3 reads CASSQSRDRGALGGQPQHF. In DNA, the CDR3 is TGTGCCAGCAGCCAATCCAGGGACAGGGGGGCTCTCGGGGGTCAGCCCCAGCATTTT. V and J are TRBV16 and TRBJ1-5, with 11 bases that match TRBD1. The germline V gene has CDR1 KGHSY and CDR2 FQNENV. This CDR3 is 19 amino acids long. Trimming removed 0 bases from V and 6 bases from J; junction bases left unmatched: 13. Drawing the rest from reference TRBV16 and TRBJ1-5, the complete variable domain is GEEVAQTPKHLVRGEGQKAKLYCAPIKGHSYVFWYQQVLKNEFKFLISFQNENVFDETGMPKERFSAKCLPNSPCSLEIQATKLEDSAVYFCASSQSRDRGALGGQPQHFGDGTRLSIL.

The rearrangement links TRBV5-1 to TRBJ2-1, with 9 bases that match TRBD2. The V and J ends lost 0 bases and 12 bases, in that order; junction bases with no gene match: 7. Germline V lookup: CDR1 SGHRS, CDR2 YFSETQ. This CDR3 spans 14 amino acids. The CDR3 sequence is CASSLEIAGAGQFF. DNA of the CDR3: TGCGCCAGCAGCTTGGAGATAGCGGGGGCCGGGCAGTTCTTC. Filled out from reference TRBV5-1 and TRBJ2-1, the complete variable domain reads KAGVTQTPRYLIKTRGQQVTLSCSPISGHRSVSWYQQTPGQGLQFLFEYFSETQRNKGNFPGRFSGRQFSNSRSEMNVSTLELGDSALYLCASSLEIAGAGQFFGPGTRLTVL.

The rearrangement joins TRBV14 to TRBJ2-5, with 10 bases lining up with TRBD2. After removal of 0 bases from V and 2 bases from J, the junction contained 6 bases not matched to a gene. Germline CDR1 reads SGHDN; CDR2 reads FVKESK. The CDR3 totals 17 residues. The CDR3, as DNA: TGTGCCAGCAGCCAAGATCGACTAGCGGGTCTTCAAGAGACCCAGTACTTC. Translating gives CASSQDRLAGLQETQYF.

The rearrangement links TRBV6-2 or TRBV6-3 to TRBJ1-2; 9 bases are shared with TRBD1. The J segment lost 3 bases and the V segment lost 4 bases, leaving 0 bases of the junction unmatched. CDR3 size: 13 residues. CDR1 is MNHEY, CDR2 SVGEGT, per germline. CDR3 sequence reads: CASSWDRDYGYTF. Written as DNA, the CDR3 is TGTGCCAGCAGTTGGGACAGGGACTATGGCTACACCTTC.

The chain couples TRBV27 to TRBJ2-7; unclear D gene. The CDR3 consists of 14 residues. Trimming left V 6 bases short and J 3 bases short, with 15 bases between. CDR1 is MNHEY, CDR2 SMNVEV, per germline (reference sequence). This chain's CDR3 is CASSLLGYRYEQYF. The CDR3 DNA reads TGTGCCAGCAGCTTGCTAGGCTACCGCTACGAGCAGTACTTC.

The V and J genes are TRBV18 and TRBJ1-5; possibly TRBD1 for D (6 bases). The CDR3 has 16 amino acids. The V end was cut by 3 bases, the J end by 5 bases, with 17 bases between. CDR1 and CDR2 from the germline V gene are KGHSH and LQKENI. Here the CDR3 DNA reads TGTGCCAGCTCACCTACCGGGACATTGGGGGATCAGCCCCAGCATTTT. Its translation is CASSPTGTLGDQPQHF.

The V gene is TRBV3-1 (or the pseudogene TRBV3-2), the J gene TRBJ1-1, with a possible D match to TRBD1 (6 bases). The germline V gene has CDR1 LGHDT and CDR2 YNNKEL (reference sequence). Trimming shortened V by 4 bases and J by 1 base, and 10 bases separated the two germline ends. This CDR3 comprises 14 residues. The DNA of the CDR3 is TGTGCCAGCAGCCCTCGGACAGCGAACACTGAAGCTTTCTTT. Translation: CASSPRTANTEAFF.

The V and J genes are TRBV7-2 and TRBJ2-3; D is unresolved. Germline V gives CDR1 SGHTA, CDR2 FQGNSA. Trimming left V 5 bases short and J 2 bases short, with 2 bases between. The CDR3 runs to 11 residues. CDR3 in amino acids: CASSLTDTQYF. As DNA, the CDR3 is TGTGCCAGCAGCCTCACAGATACGCAGTATTTT.